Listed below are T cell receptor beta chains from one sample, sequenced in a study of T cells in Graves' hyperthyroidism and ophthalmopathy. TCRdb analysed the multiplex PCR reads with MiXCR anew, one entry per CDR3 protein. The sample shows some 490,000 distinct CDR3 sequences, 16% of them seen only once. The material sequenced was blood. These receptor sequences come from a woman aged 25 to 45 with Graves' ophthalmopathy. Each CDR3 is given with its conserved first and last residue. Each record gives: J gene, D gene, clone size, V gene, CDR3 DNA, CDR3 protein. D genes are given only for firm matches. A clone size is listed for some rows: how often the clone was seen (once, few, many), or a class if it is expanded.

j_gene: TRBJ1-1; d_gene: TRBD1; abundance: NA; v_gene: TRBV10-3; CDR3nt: TGTGCCATCAGAGAAGACAGGGCCGCCACTGAAGCTTTCTTT; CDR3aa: CAIREDRAATEAFF
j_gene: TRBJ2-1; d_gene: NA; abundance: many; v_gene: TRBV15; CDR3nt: TGTGCCACCAGCAGAGCCCTCAGGGACACCAGATACAATGAGCAGTTCTTC; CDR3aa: CATSRALRDTRYNEQFF
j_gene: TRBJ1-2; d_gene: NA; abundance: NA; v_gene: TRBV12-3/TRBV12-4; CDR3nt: TGTGCCAGCGCTCCCAGGGTCGGCAGGTCGAGATATGGCTACACCTTC; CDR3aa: CASAPRVGRSRYGYTF
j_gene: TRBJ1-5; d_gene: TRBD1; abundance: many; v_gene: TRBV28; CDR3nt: TGTGCCAGCACCCAGGGGGCTAGCAATCAGCCCCAGCATTTT; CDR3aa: CASTQGASNQPQHF
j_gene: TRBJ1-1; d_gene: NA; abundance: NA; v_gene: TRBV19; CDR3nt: TGTGCCAGTAAGGTTGGCACTGAAGCTTTCTTT; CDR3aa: CASKVGTEAFF
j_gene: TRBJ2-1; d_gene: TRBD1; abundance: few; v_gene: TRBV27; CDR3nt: TGTGCCAGCAGTTTGCAGGACAGGGTGGGCAATGAGCAGTTCTTC; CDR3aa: CASSLQDRVGNEQFF
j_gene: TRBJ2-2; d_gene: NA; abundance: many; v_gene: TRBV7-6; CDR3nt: TGTGCCAGCAGCTTAGGCGGTGGTAGCGGAAACACCGGGGAGCTGTTTTTT; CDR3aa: CASSLGGGSGNTGELFF
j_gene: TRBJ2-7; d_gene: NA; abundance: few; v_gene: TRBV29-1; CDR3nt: TGCAGCGTAGACGGACAAGGAACCTACGAGCAGTACTTC; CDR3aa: CSVDGQGTYEQYF
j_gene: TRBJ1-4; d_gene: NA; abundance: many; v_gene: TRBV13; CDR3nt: TGTGCCAGCAGCTTCGGACAGAATAATGAAAAACTGTTTTTT; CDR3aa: CASSFGQNNEKLFF
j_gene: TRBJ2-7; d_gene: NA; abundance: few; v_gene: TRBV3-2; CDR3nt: TGTGCCAGCAGCCAGGCCAGTTTAGGCCTACTAGCGGGAGACGTGTACGAGCAGTACTTC; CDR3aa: CASSQASLGLLAGDVYEQYF
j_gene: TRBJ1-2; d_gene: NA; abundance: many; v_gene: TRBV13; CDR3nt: TGTGCCAGCAGCCCCCGGGACCACTATGGCTACACCTTC; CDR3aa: CASSPRDHYGYTF
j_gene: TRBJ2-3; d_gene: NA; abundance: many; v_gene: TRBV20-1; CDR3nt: TGCAGTGCTGACGGAGGGGGAACAGATACGCAGTATTTT; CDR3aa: CSADGGGTDTQYF
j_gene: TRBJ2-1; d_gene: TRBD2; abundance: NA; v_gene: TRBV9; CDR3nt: TGTGCCAGCAGCCCGGGGGGGCTAGCGGGAGGGCGGGGGCAGTTCTTC; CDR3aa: CASSPGGLAGGRGQFF
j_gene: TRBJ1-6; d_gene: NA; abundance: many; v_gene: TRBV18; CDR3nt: TGTGCCAGCTCACCAGAGGAGGGTTCACCCCTCCACTTT; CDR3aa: CASSPEEGSPLHF
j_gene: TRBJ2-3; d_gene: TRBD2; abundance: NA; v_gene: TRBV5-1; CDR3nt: TGCGCCAGCAGCTCCGGACTAGCGGGAATGTCTCCGAGTACAGATACGCAGTATTTT; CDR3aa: CASSSGLAGMSPSTDTQYF
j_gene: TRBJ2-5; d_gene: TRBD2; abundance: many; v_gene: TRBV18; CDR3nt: TGTGCCAGCTCACCCTGGACTAGCGGCTACCAAGAGACCCAGTACTTC; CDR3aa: CASSPWTSGYQETQYF
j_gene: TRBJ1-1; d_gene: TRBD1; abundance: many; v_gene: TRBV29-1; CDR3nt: TGCAGCGTCACTGGGACAGGGTCCGGGACTGAAGCTTTCTTT; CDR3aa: CSVTGTGSGTEAFF
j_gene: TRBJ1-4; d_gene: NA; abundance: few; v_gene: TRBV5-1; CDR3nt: TGCGCCAGCAGCCCGATTGCAACTAATGAAAAACTGTTTTTT; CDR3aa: CASSPIATNEKLFF
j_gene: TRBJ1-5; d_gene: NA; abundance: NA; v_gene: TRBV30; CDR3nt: TGTGCCTGGAGTGTATTGGATCAGCCCCAGCATTTT; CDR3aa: CAWSVLDQPQHF
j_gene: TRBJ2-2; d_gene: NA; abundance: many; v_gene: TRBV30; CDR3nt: TGTGCCTGGGGGTCCGGGGAGCTGTTTTTT; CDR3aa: CAWGSGELFF
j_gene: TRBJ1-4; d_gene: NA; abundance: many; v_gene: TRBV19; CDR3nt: TGTGCCAGTAGGATCACGACAGTCGGTAATGAAAAACTGTTTTTT; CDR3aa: CASRITTVGNEKLFF
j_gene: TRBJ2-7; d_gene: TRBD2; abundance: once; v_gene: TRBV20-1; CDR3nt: TGCAGTGCCCCCGGGACTAGCGGGAGCTCTGGTGGGTACGAGCAGTACTTC; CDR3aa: CSAPGTSGSSGGYEQYF
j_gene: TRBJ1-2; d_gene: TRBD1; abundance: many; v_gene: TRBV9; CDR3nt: TGTGCCAGCAGCGTAAGACAGGGGCGCCCTACTAACTATGGCTACACCTTC; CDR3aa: CASSVRQGRPTNYGYTF
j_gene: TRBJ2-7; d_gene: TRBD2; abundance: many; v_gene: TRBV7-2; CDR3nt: TGTGCCAGCAGCTTAAGTGGGGCGGGAGGGCCGTGGCAGTACTTC; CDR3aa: CASSLSGAGGPWQYF
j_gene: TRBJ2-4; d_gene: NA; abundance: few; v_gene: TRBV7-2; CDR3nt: TGTGCCAGCAGCGTAGGGACCGGGGTTCAGTACTTC; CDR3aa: CASSVGTGVQYF
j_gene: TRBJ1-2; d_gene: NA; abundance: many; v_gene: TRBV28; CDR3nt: TGTGCCAGCAATGCAGCTTCCTATGGCTACACCTTC; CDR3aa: CASNAASYGYTF
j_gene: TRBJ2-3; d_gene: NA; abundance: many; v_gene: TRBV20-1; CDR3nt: TGCAGTGCTAGTGGACAGCCCTGGGATACGCAGTATTTT; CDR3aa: CSASGQPWDTQYF
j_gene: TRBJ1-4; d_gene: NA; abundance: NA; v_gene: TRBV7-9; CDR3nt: TGTGCCAGCAGCCCCGGCCTGTCAACTAATGAAAAACTGTTTTTT; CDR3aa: CASSPGLSTNEKLFF
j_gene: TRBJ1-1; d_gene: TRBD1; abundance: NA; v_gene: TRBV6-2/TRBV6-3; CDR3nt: TGTGCCAGCAGTTACACCCCCGGGACAGCAACTTTCTTT; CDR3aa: CASSYTPGTATFF
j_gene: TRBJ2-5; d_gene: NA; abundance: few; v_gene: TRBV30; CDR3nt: TGTGCCTTGGGGCGGGGACAAACCCAGTACTTC; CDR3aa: CALGRGQTQYF
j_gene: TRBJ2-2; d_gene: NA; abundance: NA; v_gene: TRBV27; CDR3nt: TGTGCCAGCAGGCCGAATGGACGGACGAACACCGGGGAGCTGTTTTTT; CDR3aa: CASRPNGRTNTGELFF
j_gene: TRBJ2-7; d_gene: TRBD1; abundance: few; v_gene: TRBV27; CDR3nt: TGTGCCAGCAGTTCCTTCGGAAGGGACAGGGACTACGAGCAGTACTTC; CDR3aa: CASSSFGRDRDYEQYF